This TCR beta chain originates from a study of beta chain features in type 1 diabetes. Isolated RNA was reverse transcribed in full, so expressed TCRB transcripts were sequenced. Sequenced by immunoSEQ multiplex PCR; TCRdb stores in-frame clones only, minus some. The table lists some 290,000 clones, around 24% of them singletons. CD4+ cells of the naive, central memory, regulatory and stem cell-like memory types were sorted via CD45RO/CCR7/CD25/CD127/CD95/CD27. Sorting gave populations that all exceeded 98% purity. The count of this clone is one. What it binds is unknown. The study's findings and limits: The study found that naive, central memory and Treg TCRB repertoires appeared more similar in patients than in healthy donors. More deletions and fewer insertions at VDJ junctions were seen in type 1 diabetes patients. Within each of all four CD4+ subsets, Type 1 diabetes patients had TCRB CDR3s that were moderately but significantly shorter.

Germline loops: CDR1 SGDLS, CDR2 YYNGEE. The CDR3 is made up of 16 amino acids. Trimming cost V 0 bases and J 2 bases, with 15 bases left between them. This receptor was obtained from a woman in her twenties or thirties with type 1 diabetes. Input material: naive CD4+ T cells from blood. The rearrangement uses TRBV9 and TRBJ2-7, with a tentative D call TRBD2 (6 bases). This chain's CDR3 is CASSVEYGSSPYEQYF. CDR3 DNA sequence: TGTGCCAGCAGCGTAGAGTACGGGAGCAGTCCCTACGAGCAGTACTTC.